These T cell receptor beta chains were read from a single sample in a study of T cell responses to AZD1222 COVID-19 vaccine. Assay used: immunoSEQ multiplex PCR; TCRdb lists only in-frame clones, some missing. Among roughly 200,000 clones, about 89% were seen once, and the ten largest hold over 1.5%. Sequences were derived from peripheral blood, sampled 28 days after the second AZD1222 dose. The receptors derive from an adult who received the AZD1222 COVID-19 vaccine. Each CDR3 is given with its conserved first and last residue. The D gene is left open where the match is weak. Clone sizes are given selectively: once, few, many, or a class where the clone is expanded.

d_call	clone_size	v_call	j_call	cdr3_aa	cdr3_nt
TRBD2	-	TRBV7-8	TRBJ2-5	CASSLMTSGETRQETQYF	TGTGCCAGCAGCTTAATGACTAGCGGGGAGACGCGACAAGAGACCCAGTACTTC
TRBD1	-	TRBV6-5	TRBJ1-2	CASMEMTGPHGYTF	TGTGCCAGCATGGAAATGACAGGGCCCCATGGCTACACCTTC
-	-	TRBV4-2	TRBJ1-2	CATTPWGATNYGYTF	TGTGCCACCACGCCTTGGGGGGCTACTAACTATGGCTACACCTTC
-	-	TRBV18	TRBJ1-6	CASSPGWGESPLHF	TGTGCCAGCTCACCAGGGTGGGGGGAATCACCCCTCCACTTT
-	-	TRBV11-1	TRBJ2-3	CASSYLGDTQYF	TGTGCCAGCAGCTACCTTGGAGATACGCAGTATTTT
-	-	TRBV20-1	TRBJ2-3	CSARLGDTQYF	TGCAGTGCCCGACTAGGGGATACGCAGTATTTT
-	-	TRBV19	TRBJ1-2	CASNTGRIEHYGYTF	TGTGCCAGTAACACCGGACGGATCGAACACTATGGCTACACCTTC
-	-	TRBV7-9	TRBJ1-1	CASSQTGTEAFF	TGTGCCAGCAGCCAAACGGGGACTGAAGCTTTCTTT
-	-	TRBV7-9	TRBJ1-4	CASSLRGITNEKLFF	TGTGCCAGCAGCTTACGGGGAATTACTAATGAAAAACTGTTTTTT
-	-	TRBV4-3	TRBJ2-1	CASSQDDPAQIPYNEQFF	TGCGCCAGCAGCCAAGATGATCCGGCCCAGATTCCCTACAATGAGCAGTTCTTC
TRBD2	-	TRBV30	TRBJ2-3	CAWSLSGASTDTQYF	TGTGCCTGGAGCCTTAGCGGGGCTAGCACAGATACGCAGTATTTT
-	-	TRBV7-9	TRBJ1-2	CASSFQGNYGYTF	TGTGCCAGCAGCTTTCAGGGGAACTATGGCTACACCTTC
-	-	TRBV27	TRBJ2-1	CASSLAGYEQFF	TGTGCCAGCAGTTTAGCTGGGTATGAGCAGTTCTTC
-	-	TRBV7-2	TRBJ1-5	CASSLGSGPNQPQHF	TGTGCCAGCAGCTTAGGATCCGGACCGAATCAGCCCCAGCATTTT
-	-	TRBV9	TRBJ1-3	CASSSDRSPGNTIYF	TGTGCCAGCAGCAGCGACAGGAGTCCTGGAAACACCATATATTTT
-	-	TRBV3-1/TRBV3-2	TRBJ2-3	CASRRARSLSQYF	TGTGCCAGCAGGAGGGCCCGCTCCTTGTCGCAGTATTTT
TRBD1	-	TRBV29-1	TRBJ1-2	CSVGQGGGYTF	TGCAGCGTTGGCCAGGGGGGCGGCTACACCTTC
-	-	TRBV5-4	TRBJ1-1	CASSLIGDKGAFF	TGTGCCAGCAGCTTGATTGGGGACAAAGGAGCTTTCTTT
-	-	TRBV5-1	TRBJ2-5	CASSPLARGETQYF	TGCGCCAGCAGCCCGCTAGCGAGGGGGGAGACCCAGTACTTC
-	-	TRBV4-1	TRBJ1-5	CASSQAPLGVSNQPQHF	TGCGCCAGCAGCCAAGCCCCTCTAGGGGTGAGCAATCAGCCCCAGCATTTT
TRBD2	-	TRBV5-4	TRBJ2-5	CASSLEGSGSYETQYF	TGTGCCAGCAGCTTGGAGGGGAGCGGGAGCTATGAGACCCAGTACTTC
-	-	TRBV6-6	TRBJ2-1	CAITLTSSHNEQFF	TGTGCCATCACCCTGACTAGTTCCCACAATGAGCAGTTCTTC
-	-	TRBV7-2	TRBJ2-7	CASSLGGSGYEQYF	TGTGCCAGCAGCTTAGGGGGTAGCGGCTACGAGCAGTACTTC
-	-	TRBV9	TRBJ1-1	CASSVMTNTEAFF	TGTGCCAGCAGCGTAATGACGAACACTGAAGCTTTCTTT
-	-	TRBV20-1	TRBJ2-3	CSARERDTQYF	TGCAGTGCTAGAGAGAGGGATACGCAGTATTTT
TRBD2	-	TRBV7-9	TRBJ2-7	CASSFGASGSSYEQYF	TGTGCCAGCAGCTTTGGGGCTAGCGGGAGCTCCTACGAGCAGTACTTC
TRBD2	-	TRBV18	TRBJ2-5	CASSRGLAGEETQYF	TGTGCCAGCTCACGGGGACTAGCGGGAGAAGAGACCCAGTACTTC
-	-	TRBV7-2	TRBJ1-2	CASSLASQGANYGYTF	TGTGCCAGCAGCTTAGCCTCACAGGGAGCTAACTATGGCTACACCTTC
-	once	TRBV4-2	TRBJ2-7	CASSPWDSPYEQYF	TGTGCCAGCAGCCCGTGGGACTCCCCATACGAGCAGTACTTC
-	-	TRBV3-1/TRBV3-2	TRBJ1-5	CASSQGGRQPQHF	TGTGCCAGCAGCCAGGGGGGGCGGCAGCCCCAGCATTTT
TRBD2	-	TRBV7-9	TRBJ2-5	CASSQRGRGGETQYF	TGTGCCAGCAGCCAGCGGGGCCGGGGAGGAGAGACCCAGTACTTC
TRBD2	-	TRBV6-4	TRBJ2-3	CASSEGLAGVSADTQYF	TGTGCCAGCAGTGAAGGACTAGCGGGAGTCTCGGCAGATACGCAGTATTTT
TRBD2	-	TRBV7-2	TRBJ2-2	CASSLSLAANTGELFF	TGTGCCAGCAGCTTAAGTCTAGCGGCGAACACCGGGGAGCTGTTTTTT
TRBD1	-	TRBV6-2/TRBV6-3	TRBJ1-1	CASSYSRQGGWNVEAFF	TGTGCCAGCAGTTACTCCCGACAGGGGGGATGGAATGTGGAAGCTTTCTTT
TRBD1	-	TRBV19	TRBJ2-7	CASSNRDRPYEQYF	TGTGCCAGTAGTAACCGGGACAGACCCTACGAGCAGTACTTC
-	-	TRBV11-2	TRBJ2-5	CASSASSGLRQETQYF	TGTGCCAGCAGCGCTAGTTCGGGACTGAGACAAGAGACCCAGTACTTC
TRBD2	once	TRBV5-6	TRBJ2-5	CASSSGRGVLAAETQYF	TGTGCCAGCAGCTCTGGGCGGGGGGTCCTAGCGGCGGAGACCCAGTACTTC
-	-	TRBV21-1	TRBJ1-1	CASSNGDRATEAFF	TGTGCCAGCAGCAATGGCGACAGGGCCACTGAAGCTTTCTTT
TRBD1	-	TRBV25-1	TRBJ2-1	CASSPGQGWGNEQFF	TGTGCCAGCAGCCCGGGACAGGGATGGGGCAATGAGCAGTTCTTC
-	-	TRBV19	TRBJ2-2	CASSTPETQPGPYITGELFF	TGTGCCAGTAGTACCCCAGAAACTCAACCGGGACCTTACATCACCGGGGAGCTGTTTTTT
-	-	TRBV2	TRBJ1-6	CASSEWRLQNNSPLHF	TGTGCCAGCAGTGAATGGCGTTTACAGAATAATTCACCCCTCCACTTT
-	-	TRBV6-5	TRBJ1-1	CASRRRENTEAFF	TGTGCCAGCAGGCGGAGGGAAAACACTGAAGCTTTCTTT
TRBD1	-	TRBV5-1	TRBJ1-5	CASSLQGDSNQPQHF	TGCGCCAGCAGCCTTCAGGGGGATAGCAATCAGCCCCAGCATTTT
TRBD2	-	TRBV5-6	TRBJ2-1	CASSFRTSGGNEQFF	TGTGCCAGCAGCTTCCGGACTAGCGGTGGTAATGAGCAGTTCTTC